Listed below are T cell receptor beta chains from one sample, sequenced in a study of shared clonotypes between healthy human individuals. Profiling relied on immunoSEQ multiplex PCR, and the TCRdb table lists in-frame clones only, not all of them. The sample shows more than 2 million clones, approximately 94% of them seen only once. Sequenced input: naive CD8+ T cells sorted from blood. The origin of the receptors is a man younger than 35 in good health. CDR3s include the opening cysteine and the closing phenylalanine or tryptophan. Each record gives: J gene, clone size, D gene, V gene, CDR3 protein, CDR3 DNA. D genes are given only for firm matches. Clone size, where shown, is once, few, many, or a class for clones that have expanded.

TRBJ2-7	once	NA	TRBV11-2	CASSSILANEQYF	TGTGCCAGCAGCTCGATACTCGCAAACGAGCAGTACTTC
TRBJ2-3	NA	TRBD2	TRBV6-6	CASSRTSGGDTQYF	TGTGCCAGCAGCCGGACTAGCGGGGGTGATACGCAGTATTTT
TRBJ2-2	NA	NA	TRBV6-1	CASRPGITGELFF	TGTGCCAGCCGCCCCGGGATCACCGGGGAGCTGTTTTTT
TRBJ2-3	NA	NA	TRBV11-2	CASRPKSGTAQYF	TGTGCCAGCAGACCGAAATCCGGGACGGCCCAGTATTTT
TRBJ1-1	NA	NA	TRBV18	CASSPPGPLNTEAFF	TGTGCCAGCTCACCACCGGGTCCCCTGAACACTGAAGCTTTCTTT
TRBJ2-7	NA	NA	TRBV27	CASSPIAGATYEQYF	TGTGCCAGCAGCCCTATTGCGGGGGCAACCTACGAGCAGTACTTC
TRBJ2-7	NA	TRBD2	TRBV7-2	CASSFTSGTGYEQYF	TGTGCCAGCAGCTTTACTAGCGGTACGGGCTACGAGCAGTACTTC
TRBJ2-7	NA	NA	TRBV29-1	CSARSTGANPYEQYF	TGCAGCGCCCGATCGACAGGAGCCAACCCCTACGAGCAGTACTTC
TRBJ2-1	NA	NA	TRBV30	CAWSPGEPYNEQFF	TGTGCCTGGAGTCCCGGTGAGCCCTACAATGAGCAGTTCTTC
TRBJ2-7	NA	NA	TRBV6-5	CASRSRGGYEQYF	TGTGCCAGCAGGTCGCGGGGCGGCTACGAGCAGTACTTC
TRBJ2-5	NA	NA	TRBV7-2	CASSFTQGYTEFTQYF	TGTGCCAGCAGCTTTACGCAGGGGTATACAGAGTTTACCCAGTACTTC
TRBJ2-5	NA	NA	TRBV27	CASSLGGQVTRETQYF	TGTGCCAGCAGTTTGGGAGGACAGGTTACTCGGGAGACCCAGTACTTC
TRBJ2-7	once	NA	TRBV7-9	CASSLDSKRREQYF	TGTGCCAGCAGCTTAGACAGTAAGAGGCGAGAGCAGTACTTC
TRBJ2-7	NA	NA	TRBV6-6	CASTISGYEQYF	TGTGCCAGCACGATATCGGGGTACGAGCAGTACTTC
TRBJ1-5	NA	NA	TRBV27	CASTTTWAEGRNQPQHF	TGTGCCAGCACCACTACTTGGGCCGAGGGACGCAATCAGCCCCAGCATTTT
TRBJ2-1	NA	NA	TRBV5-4	CASSPLLQNEQFF	TGTGCCAGCAGCCCGTTACTACAGAATGAGCAGTTCTTC
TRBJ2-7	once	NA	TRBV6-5	CASKQEDGYEQYF	TGTGCCAGCAAACAAGAGGACGGCTACGAGCAGTACTTC
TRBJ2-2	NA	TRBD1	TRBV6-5	CASSPWTGGTGELFF	TGTGCCAGCAGTCCTTGGACAGGGGGCACCGGGGAGCTGTTTTTT
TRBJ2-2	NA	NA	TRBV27	CASSLRDTGELFF	TGTGCCAGCAGTTTACGGGACACCGGGGAGCTGTTTTTT
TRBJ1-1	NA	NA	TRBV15	CATSYWTTLVGHSEAFF	TGTGCCACCAGCTATTGGACAACGCTAGTCGGACACAGTGAAGCTTTCTTT
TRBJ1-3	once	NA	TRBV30	CLLGNTIYF	TGCCTCCTAGGAAACACCATATATTTT
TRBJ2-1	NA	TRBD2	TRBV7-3	CASSGWTSGGSEQFF	TGTGCCAGCAGCGGATGGACTAGCGGGGGCTCTGAGCAGTTCTTC
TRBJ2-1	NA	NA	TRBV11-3	CASSLSGYNEQFF	TGTGCCAGCAGCTTATCAGGGTACAATGAGCAGTTCTTC
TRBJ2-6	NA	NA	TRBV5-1	CASSLSGSGANVLTF	TGCGCCAGCAGCTTGTCCGGGTCTGGGGCCAACGTCCTGACTTTC
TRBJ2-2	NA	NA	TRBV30	CAWSVGPTGELFF	TGTGCCTGGAGTGTGGGCCCCACCGGGGAGCTGTTTTTT